This TCR beta chain was sequenced for a study of post-analysis software for immune sequencing data. Overall study: The cohort encompassed relapsing-remitting, secondary progressive and progressive-relapsing multiple sclerosis disease courses. Study observations and caveats: When compared against controls, multiple sclerosis patients showed significantly lower normalized Chao1 diversity. Several TRBV segments occurring more often in patients than controls included TRBV5-6, TRBV5-1 and TRBV20-1.

With V trimmed by 5 bases and J by 2 bases, 6 bases remained unmatched. Germline CDR1 is SGHTA and CDR2 is FQGTGA. The CDR3 consists of 15 residues. The authors incorporated unique molecular identifiers into the TCR beta cDNA libraries. The source material, about 0.85 to 11 million T cells, gave rise to about 520,000 cDNA molecules. TCRdb reprocessed the PCR reads via MiXCR and lists one record per CDR3 protein. The repertoire holds fewer than 900,000 distinct CDR3 sequences, with 40% to 55% as singletons. This clonotype was detected once. The antigen remains unidentified. Sequencing used blood. The chain uses TRBV7-3 and TRBJ2-1, with 7 bases lining up with TRBD2. This clonotype was sampled from a girl between 10 and 17 years old with multiple sclerosis. CDR3 coding DNA: TGTGCCAGCAGCCCTAGCGGTACCGCCTACAATGAGCAGTTCTTC. Encoded protein: CASSPSGTAYNEQFF. The full variable domain, rest sourced from reference TRBV7-3 and TRBJ2-1, is GAGVSQTPSNKVTEKGKYVELRCDPISGHTALYWYRQSLGQGPEFLIYFQGTGAADDSGLPNDRFFAVRPEGSVSTLKIQRTERGDSAVYLCASSPSGTAYNEQFFGPGTRLTVL.